This T cell receptor (beta chain) appears in the sequencing data of a study of shared clonotypes between healthy human individuals. About this clone itself: Antigen specificity is unknown.

Per the germline V gene, CDR1 is SEHNR and CDR2 is FQNEAQ (reference sequence). This CDR3 comprises 12 residues. Trimming shortened V by 5 bases and J by 9 bases, and 11 bases separated the two germline ends. Method: immunoSEQ multiplex PCR; TCRdb's copy keeps in-frame clones and lacks some. The sample carries under 2.5 million clones, 85% to 95% recorded once. The study, taken as a whole, reports: It was only blood that was sampled, and tissue repertoires likely differ.

V is TRBV7-9 and J is TRBJ2-1, with D tentatively TRBD1 (6 bases). Sequencing was done on a sample of naive CD4+ T cells from PBMCs. The subset is: CD45RA+ positively selected. The TCR comes from a man younger than 35 in good health. Some clones in this sample may be carry-over from other donors' samples. This chain's CDR3 is CASSQQGLEQFF. DNA of the CDR3: TGTGCCAGCAGCCAGCAGGGGCTTGAGCAGTTCTTC.